This TCR beta chain appears in the sequencing data of a study of blood T cells in healthy people across ages. Donors were systemically healthy Caucasian individuals from Russia aged about 6 to 90 years. Donors each provided 9.5 to 10 milliliters of peripheral blood. This clonotype was detected only a few times. Its antigen is undetermined. Study-wide results and limits: Unsorted PBMC input precluded a conclusive naive versus antigen-experienced comparison. The authors considered diversity estimates from one million T cells to be underestimates.

Looked up from germline, CDR1 is MGHRA and CDR2 is YSYEKL. Trimming left V 1 base short and J 4 bases short, with 13 bases between. The CDR3 is 15 residues long. Through a sample-barcoded 5' primer and a J-beta primer mix, a second PCR was run for 7 to 11 cycles. TCRdb redid the calling of the 5' RACE reads with MiXCR, one entry per CDR3 protein. The sample holds roughly 1,300,000 distinct CDR3 sequences, roughly 60% seen once. Sequencing used blood. This sequence originates from a man between 18 and 35 years old in good health. The V gene is TRBV4-1, the J gene TRBJ1-2; D is undetermined. The CDR3 DNA reads as TGCGCCAGCAGCCAAGGTAACGGACGGCTCTATGGCTACACCTTC. Its protein is CASSQGNGRLYGYTF.